This T cell receptor (beta chain) was recovered during a study of cytomegalovirus exposure and HLA in healthy donors. Study context: Approximately 85 million unique TCRs from HLA-typed donors were held in an early data release.

A multiplex PCR was run with 60 Vbeta primers and 13 Jbeta primers. Sequenced by immunoSEQ multiplex PCR; TCRdb stores in-frame clones only, minus some. The top ten hold roughly 2% of the sample, which has 110,000 or so clones, 65% to 90% seen once. The CDR3 covers 13 residues. V lost 3 bases and J 0 bases, leaving 8 bases between the germline ends. The germline V gene has CDR1 SQVTM and CDR2 ANQGSEA. This clonotype originated in a woman aged 25 to 39 in good health and CMV-seronegative. The chain employs TRBV29-1 and TRBJ2-5; possible D gene TRBD1, 6 bases. The specimen sequenced was PBMCs. CDR3 loop: CSVEDRYQETQYF. The CDR3 DNA follows: TGCAGCGTTGAGGACAGATACCAAGAGACCCAGTACTTC.